This TCR beta chain originates from a study of T cells in Graves' hyperthyroidism and ophthalmopathy (dated by TCRdb to about 2019). General notes on the study: Peripheral blood samples were taken at initial diagnosis, before any treatment was given. Prospective prediction of ophthalmopathy was tested in an independent validation cohort consisting of some 20 hyperthyroidism patients and about 17 patients who later progressed to ophthalmopathy. The paper describes TCR Vbeta CDR3 sequencing of about 140 peripheral blood samples, made up of 40 to 45 ophthalmopathy patients, roughly 75 hyperthyroidism patients and 17 progressor patients. To identify distinguishing TCR V-J signatures, a discovery cohort of 90 to 100 patients was used, comprising some 45 with Graves' ophthalmopathy and 57 with stable Graves' hyperthyroidism. Following sampling, methimazole starting at 30 mg daily was given to hyperthyroidism patients, and high-dose intravenous methylprednisolone was given to ophthalmopathy patients. For training and testing, the 100 or so patients in the discovery cohort were randomly divided in a 7:3 ratio. In more than 5 Graves' hyperthyroidism patients, the study also compared T-cell repertoires from thyroid tissue with T-cell repertoires from blood. Here is what the overall study found, with its caveats: In validation, the model predicted progression to ophthalmopathy a median of approximately 6.6 months before onset, with 65% to 71% sensitivity and 72.22% specificity. Ophthalmopathy was separated from stable hyperthyroidism by a 13 V-J signature model, with 85% to 90% sensitivity and roughly 81% specificity obtained in cross-validation and 80%/75% obtained in testing. No statistical method was used to fix the sample size in advance, and group allocation was not hidden from the investigators. Most expanded thyroid clonotypes (frequency above 0.001) were also detected in blood, suggesting blood repertoires may reflect thyroid immune responses.

The TCR beta CDR3 regions were amplified from the RNA transcripts. The TCR CDR3 was subjected to a first round of RT-PCR using the HTBI primer set and the Qiagen OneStep RT-PCR kit. Libraries were constructed in a second round of multiplex PCR, after which size selection and purification were performed. Paired-end sequencing of the libraries was performed with 100 bp reads on an Illumina HiSeq2000. Per the authors' processing: SOAPnuke was used to process the raw data, throwing out any read that contained adapters or uncalled bases, had a mean Phred below 15, or lacked an exact constant-primer or identifier match. COPE v1.2.5 was used to merge high-quality paired reads, and clonotypes were defined as unique nucleotide sequences. MiTCR v1.1 was used to align the clonotypes against IMGT TRBV, TRBD and TRBJ reference segments. The analysis included only V-J combinations with a frequency above 0.0001, which together covered 99% to 99.2% of the repertoires. The TCS score was defined as F50 (clonal expansion) divided by E x V (chaos), with BLOSUM62-based TCRdist calculated between CDR3 peptides within each V-J. Welch's t-statistics and random forest reduced several hundred V-J features to fewer than 15, which were used in a naive Bayes classifier (R e1071). Starting from the raw public reads, TCRdb applied fastp trimming at Q25, assembled clones with MiXCR and retained in-frame beta chains. Rows merge per CDR3 protein into single entries with the most common DNA and genes. Clone size and V and J calls follow TCRdb, not the original study. This sample lists about 370,000 distinct CDR3 sequences; around 15% were detected once. The ten largest clones add up to roughly 19% of the sample.

Including the terminal cysteine and phenylalanine, the CDR3 comprises 13 residues. Here the CDR3 DNA is all that survives: 39 bases in frame from base 1. V is shortened by 4 bases, J by 6 bases, and the region joining them spans 13 bases. CDR1 and CDR2, per the germline V gene, are SGHDN and FVKESK. Moderately to severely active disease, a Clinical Activity Score of at least 3, a NOSPECS grade of at least 4, and a duration under 3 months were present in ophthalmopathy patients. The study excluded patients with uncontrolled infections, other autoimmune diseases, pregnancy or lactation. Diagnoses were established on the basis of clinical symptoms, serum thyroxine and TRAb, thyroid ultrasound, and orbital computed tomography. PBMCs were isolated from more than 9 ml of fresh peripheral blood by Ficoll-Paque density gradient centrifugation. Total RNA was extracted using Trizol reagent, and RNA quality was assessed on an Agilent 2100 Bioanalyzer.

A word on this clonotype: No cognate antigen has been identified for it. No base-level quality is on record; no much larger clone is a single base apart.

The V and J segments used are TRBV14 and TRBJ2-7; tentative D gene TRBD1, with 6 bases matching. Sequenced sample: blood. The clonotype was recovered from a woman aged 55-69 years with Graves' ophthalmopathy. The CDR3 protein: CASSPRTDGEQYF. The sequenced DNA: TGTGCCAGCAGCCCGCGGACAGATGGCGAGCAGTACTTC. Extended through the reference TRBV14 and TRBJ2-7 proteins, this CDR3 yields the full variable domain: EAGVTQFPSHSVIEKGQTVTLRCDPISGHDNLYWYRRVMGKEIKFLLHFVKESKQDESGMPNNRFLAERTGGTYSTLKVQPAELEDSGVYFCASSPRTDGEQYFGPGTRLTVT.